What follows are 28 T cell receptor beta chains derived from one specimen sequenced in a study of Graves' ophthalmopathy and Graves' hyperthyroidism (dated by TCRdb to the late 2010s). For sequencing, an Illumina HiSeq 2000 was employed. For repertoire sequencing, the TCR beta CDR3 regions were amplified from RNA transcripts. The first round was an RT-PCR using HTBI primers with the Qiagen OneStep RT-PCR kit, and this first round was followed by a second-round multiplex PCR, then size selection and purification. The raw public data were reprocessed by TCRdb itself: fastp quality trimming at Q25, MiXCR clonotype calling, in-frame beta chains only. Each CDR3 protein appears once, grouped with its most common genes and DNA. The sample table holds roughly 350,000 distinct CDR3 sequences, of which roughly a sixth were seen once. The top ten clonotypes cover roughly 2.3% of the sample. The sequenced sample was peripheral blood. The receptors stem from an adult woman with stable Graves' hyperthyroidism.

In nucleotides, the CDR3 is TGTGCCACCAGTGATCACAGCCGAGACACCGGGGAGCTGTTTTTT. This translates into CATSDHSRDTGELFF. V gene TRBV24-1 combines with J gene TRBJ2-2; D is unclear. The CDR3 sequence is 15 residues long. CDR1 is KGHDR, CDR2 SFDVKD, per germline. Trimming removed 3 bases at V and 3 bases at J, with 10 bases between.

In its sample, this clonotype was seen many times. The chain uses TRBV6-5 and TRBJ1-6; possible D gene TRBD1, 6 bases. V was clipped by 5 bases and J by 0 bases, with 14 bases between them. CDR3 length: 17 residues. Germline lookup yields CDR1 MNHEY and CDR2 SVGAGI. In nucleotides, the CDR3 is TGTGCCAGCAGTCGGACAGTCTTGAGCTCCTATAATTCACCCCTCCACTTT. This codes for CASSRTVLSSYNSPLHF.

The sample holds many counts of this clonotype. This sequence joins TRBV25-1 and TRBJ1-1; perhaps TRBD1 as D (5 bases). There are 13 residues in the CDR3. V was clipped by 5 bases and J by 10 bases, with 17 bases between them. Germline loops: CDR1 MGHDK, CDR2 SYGVNS. CDR3 coding DNA: TGTGCCAGCAGTCGGGGGGGGGTGGTTGCAGCTTTCTTT. Protein product: CASSRGGVVAAFF.

This clonotype has a count of ten or more. The J gene is TRBJ1-1, the V gene TRBV3-1; D perhaps matches TRBD1 (6 bases). The CDR3 is made up of 15 amino acids. The ends were cut back, 0 bases at V and 1 base at J, with 9 bases in the middle. The germline CDR1 and CDR2 sequences are LGHDT and YNNKEL (reference sequence). CDR3 coding DNA: TGTGCCAGCAGCCAAGATTGGGGGGCGAACACTGAAGCTTTCTTT. As protein: CASSQDWGANTEAFF.

This clonotype was counted at least ten times. The J gene is TRBJ2-7, the V gene TRBV6-2 or TRBV6-3; D remains unclear. Trimming removed 0 bases from V and 4 bases from J, with 16 bases in between. The germline V gene has CDR1 MNHEY and CDR2 SVGEGT. The CDR3 totals 16 residues. The CDR3: CASSYSKNNRGYEQYF. In nucleotides, the CDR3 is TGTGCCAGCAGTTACTCGAAAAACAACAGAGGATACGAGCAGTACTTC.

The table lists this clonotype with many counts. The rearrangement uses TRBV20-1 and TRBJ1-6; 9 bases fit TRBD1. CDR1 DFQATT and CDR2 SNEGSKA come from the germline V gene (reference sequence). After removal of 3 bases from V and 7 bases from J, the junction contained 7 bases not matched to a gene. The CDR3 is 15 residues long. The CDR3 sequence is CSASLQGAGNSPLHF. CDR3 sequence (DNA): TGCAGTGCTAGCCTACAGGGGGCAGGGAATTCACCCCTCCACTTT.

This clonotype was seen at least ten times. The chain joins TRBV28 to TRBJ2-5; 9 positions match TRBD1. CDR3 length: 14 amino acids. V was clipped by 6 bases and J by 4 bases; unmatched bases: 6. CDR1 MDHEN and CDR2 SYDVKM come from the germline V gene. In nucleotides, the CDR3 is TGTGCCAGCAGGCCACAGGGGGCGGGAGAGACCCAGTACTTC. This codes for CASRPQGAGETQYF. The full variable domain, with the rest looked up from reference TRBV28 and TRBJ2-5, is DVKVTQSSRYLVKRTGEKVFLECVQDMDHENMFWYRQDPGLGLRLIYFSYDVKMKEKGDIPEGYSVSREKKERFSLILESASTNQTSMYLCASRPQGAGETQYFGPGTRLLVL.

Ten or more counts support this clonotype. V is TRBV15 and J is TRBJ2-7; D not resolved. V shed 0 bases and J shed 2 bases, with 5 bases lying between them. This CDR3 has 13 residues. CDR1 and CDR2 (germline): LNHNV, YYDKDF (reference sequence). The CDR3 nucleotides read TGTGCCACCAGCAGAGATAGCACCTACGAGCAGTACTTC. Translating gives CATSRDSTYEQYF.

This clonotype was recorded at least ten times. The chain couples TRBV15 to TRBJ2-7, with D maybe TRBD2 (5 bases). Germline CDR1 reads LNHNV; CDR2 reads YYDKDF (reference sequence). This CDR3 contains 14 residues. Trimming took off 0 bases at V and 6 bases at J, with 12 bases between the two ends. In DNA form, the CDR3 reads TGTGCCACCAGCAGAGATCGGGGTGGTGGCGAGCAGTACTTC. It is translated as CATSRDRGGGEQYF. Drawing the rest from reference TRBV15 and TRBJ2-7, the complete variable domain is DAMVIQNPRYQVTQFGKPVTLSCSQTLNHNVMYWYQQKSSQAPKLLFHYYDKDFNNEADTPDNFQSRRPNTSFCFLDIRSPGLGDTAMYLCATSRDRGGGEQYFGPGTRLTVT.

This clonotype occurred many times. The chain couples TRBV6-1 to TRBJ2-3; D gene unclear. Germline V lookup: CDR1 MNHNS, CDR2 SASEGT. This CDR3 has 15 amino acids. V was clipped by 7 bases and J by 5 bases, with 19 bases between them. CDR3 sequence: CASTHTSNSQDTQYF. The CDR3 region has the DNA TGTGCCAGCACCCACACCTCAAACAGTCAAGATACGCAGTATTTT.

This clonotype was recorded at least ten times. This chain joins TRBV6-2 or TRBV6-3 and TRBJ2-7; possible D gene TRBD1, 6 bases. The CDR3 is 14 residues long. The germline CDR1 and CDR2 sequences are MNHEY and SVGEGT. V gave up 2 bases and J gave up 5 bases, with 13 bases separating them. CDR3 sequence reads: CASSYLRDTNEQYF. The CDR3 bases are TGTGCCAGCAGTTACCTCCGGGACACCAACGAGCAGTACTTC.

This chain uses TRBV20-1 with TRBJ2-5; D is uncertain. The CDR3 has 11 amino acids. Germline CDR1 is DFQATT and CDR2 is SNEGSKA (reference sequence). V lost 2 bases and J 11 bases, leaving 12 bases between the germline ends. The CDR3 sequence is CSARHGQRQYF. The CDR3 nucleotides are TGCAGTGCTAGACATGGGCAGAGGCAGTACTTC.

This clonotype was counted many times. The chain carries TRBV9 and TRBJ2-7, with D hard to call. Germline V gene sequence: CDR1 SGDLS, CDR2 YYNGEE. This CDR3 is built from 14 residues. V lost 0 bases to trimming and J lost 2 bases, with 9 bases between them. In DNA, the CDR3 is TGTGCCAGCAGCGTAGGGATCCAACCCTACGAGCAGTACTTC. Translation: CASSVGIQPYEQYF.

This clonotype was seen at least ten times. V usage is TRBV5-1 and J usage is TRBJ1-1; no firm D call. The germline V and J ends were trimmed by 0 bases and 1 base, with 7 bases remaining between them. CDR3 size: 14 residues. CDR1 and CDR2 from the germline V gene are SGHRS and YFSETQ. CDR3 nucleotide sequence: TGCGCCAGCAGCTTGGCACAGCCGAACACTGAAGCTTTCTTT. As protein: CASSLAQPNTEAFF.

The chain joins TRBV12-3 or TRBV12-4 to TRBJ1-2; 8 bases align to TRBD1. There are 15 residues in the CDR3. V dropped 6 bases and J dropped 4; count of bases not matched to a gene: 10. The CDR3 region has the DNA TGTGCCAGCAGCAAAGCCGGGACAGGCATCTATGGCTACACCTTC. As protein: CASSKAGTGIYGYTF.

This rearrangement joins TRBV30 to TRBJ1-1; D is ambiguous. V lost 3 bases to trimming and J lost 4 bases, with 9 bases between them. Germline V gene data show CDR1 as GTSNPN and CDR2 as SVGIG (reference sequence). The CDR3 extends over 12 amino acids. CDR3 sequence (DNA): TGTGCCTGGAGCGTTTTTGGCACTGAAGCTTTCTTT. Its protein product is CAWSVFGTEAFF. The whole variable domain, filled in from reference TRBV30 and TRBJ1-1, reads SQTIHQWPATLVQPVGSPLSLECTVEGTSNPNLYWYRQAAGRGLQLLFYSVGIGQISSEVPQNLSASRPQDRQFILSSKKLLLSDSGFYLCAWSVFGTEAFFGQGTRLTVV.

This clonotype was seen at least ten times. The chain combines TRBV20-1 with TRBJ2-5; TRBD2 aligns across 9 bases. The CDR3 is 16 residues long. Germline trimming cut 1 base from V and 4 bases from J; bases unmatched to any gene: 10. CDR1 DFQATT and CDR2 SNEGSKA come from the germline V gene (reference sequence). CDR3 region: CSARAEPAGGRETQYF. The DNA of the CDR3 is TGCAGTGCTAGAGCGGAACCCGCGGGGGGGCGAGAGACCCAGTACTTC.

This clonotype was observed at least ten times. The gene calls are TRBV6-2 or TRBV6-3 and TRBJ2-7; 9 positions agree with TRBD2. The CDR3 runs to 15 residues. In germline, CDR1 is MNHEY, CDR2 SVGEGT. V was clipped by 2 bases and J by 1 base; unmatched bases: 3. The CDR3 nucleotides read TGTGCCAGCAGTTACGGGCTAGCGGGGTCCTACGAGCAGTACTTC. It encodes CASSYGLAGSYEQYF.

The sample holds one count of this clonotype. The chain links TRBV28 to TRBJ2-7, with TRBD1 matching 12 bases. J lost 7 bases, V lost 6 bases, and 10 bases had no gene match. From germline, CDR1 is MDHEN and CDR2 SYDVKM. This CDR3 comprises 15 residues. This CDR3 is CASSQPGQGAEEQYF. CDR3 nucleotides: TGTGCCAGCAGCCAACCGGGACAGGGGGCGGAAGAGCAGTACTTC.

This clonotype was observed many times. The chain has TRBV6-2 or TRBV6-3 and TRBJ1-5; D not certain. V lost 6 bases and J lost 1, with 10 bases in between. This CDR3 spans 14 amino acids. The germline V gene has CDR1 MNHEY and CDR2 SVGEGT. For the CDR3, the DNA is TGTGCCAGCAGCCCCGATCGGAGCAATCAGCCCCAGCATTTT. It is translated as CASSPDRSNQPQHF.

This clonotype came up many times. V and J are TRBV20-1 and TRBJ2-7, with D unresolved. V shed 1 base and J shed 3 bases, with 19 bases lying between them. The length of the CDR3 is 16 residues. Germline V gene data show CDR1 as DFQATT and CDR2 as SNEGSKA (reference sequence). The CDR3 DNA follows: TGCAGTGCTAGAGGGGTCGGCTCCTCGTCGTACTACGAGCAGTACTTC. Residues: CSARGVGSSSYYEQYF.

In this sample, this clonotype turned up many times. The chain joins TRBV12-3 or TRBV12-4 to TRBJ1-5; D uncertain. V was trimmed by 6 bases and J by 5 bases, leaving 14 bases between them. The CDR3 runs 14 residues. CDR3 nucleotides: TGTGCCAGCAGCCCAGAGGGAGGGCATCAGCCCCAGCATTTT. It translates to CASSPEGGHQPQHF.

This clonotype was observed at least ten times. This chain links TRBV6-1 with TRBJ2-7; no definite D call. Germline CDR1 is MNHNS and CDR2 is SASEGT. The V gene lost 2 bases and the J gene lost 0 bases, with 11 bases spanning the gap. The CDR3 loop spans 15 amino acids. CDR3 protein: CASSEWPRSSYEQYF. The CDR3 DNA follows: TGTGCCAGCAGTGAATGGCCAAGGAGCTCCTACGAGCAGTACTTC.

This clonotype was counted many times. This chain joins TRBV12-3 or TRBV12-4 and TRBJ2-5; D might be TRBD2 (6 bases). CDR3 length: 14 amino acids. V was trimmed by 2 bases and J by 2 bases, leaving 9 bases between them. CDR3 loop: CASSLIGGQETQYF. In DNA, the CDR3 is TGTGCCAGCAGTTTAATAGGAGGGCAAGAGACCCAGTACTTC.

The chain links TRBV12-3 or TRBV12-4 to TRBJ2-7; 9 positions match TRBD2. The CDR3 runs to 13 residues. V lost 7 bases, J lost 5 bases, and 6 bases stayed unmatched. CDR3 DNA sequence: TGTGCCAGCAAGGCTAGCGGGATCAACGAGCAGTACTTC. The encoded protein is CASKASGINEQYF.

Comments on this clonotype: A much larger clone lies a single base off, so this may be a read error. The rearrangement links TRBV25-1 to TRBJ2-6; 9 positions agree with TRBD1. Trimming removed 5 bases from V and 0 bases from J; junction bases left unmatched: 5. The CDR3 has 17 residues. CDR1 and CDR2 from the germline V gene are MGHDK and SYGVNS. The CDR3 spells CASSFGTGISGANVLTF. The CDR3 DNA is TGTGCCAGCAGTTTCGGGACAGGGATCTCTGGGGCCAACGTCCTGACTTTC. Drawing the rest from reference TRBV25-1 and TRBJ2-6, the complete variable domain is EADIYQTPRYLVIGTGKKITLECSQTMGHDKMYWYQQDPGMELHLIHYSYGVNSTEKGDLSSESTVSRIRTEHFPLTLESARPSHTSQYLCASSFGTGISGANVLTFGAGSRLTVL.

With respect to this clonotype: This clone may be a read error of a much larger clone one base away. This chain uses TRBV6-1 with TRBJ2-7, with TRBD1 as a possible D gene (5 bases). Germline CDR1 is MNHNS and CDR2 is SASEGT. Deletions cut 8 bases from V and 5 bases from J, with 16 bases between. The CDR3 totals 13 residues. The CDR3 coding sequence is TGTGCCAGCTGTACAACAGGTGAGGACGAGCAGTACTTC. This sequence encodes CASCTTGEDEQYF.

The chain recombines TRBV12-3 or TRBV12-4 with TRBJ2-4; D unresolved. V lost 3 bases, J lost 7 bases, and 13 bases lay in between. This CDR3 contains 14 residues. The CDR3 DNA follows: TGTGCCAGCAGTTTCGACGGCCCCCCGAACATTCAGTACTTC. This encodes CASSFDGPPNIQYF.